This note documents a single T cell receptor (beta chain) sequence. These data originate in a study of technical replicates of blood from a few donors. Germline CDR1 and CDR2: LNHDA and SQIVND (reference sequence). Trimming cost V 5 bases and J 4 bases, with 14 bases left between them. The CDR3 is 14 residues long. The assay was immunoSEQ multiplex PCR, and TCRdb's table has in-frame clones only and misses some. This sample carries 70,000 to 85,000 clones, under 95% of them seen once, and the ten largest clones take approximately 0.25%. The chain employs TRBV19 and TRBJ1-2, with a possible D match to TRBD1 (6 bases). This TCR was recovered from a human donor in good health. Specimen: T cells isolated from PBMCs. The CDR3 sequence: CASSVTGTGYGYTF. The CDR3 DNA follows: TGTGCCAGTAGTGTAACAGGGACCGGCTATGGCTACACCTTC.